This T cell receptor (beta chain) was identified during a study of blood T cell repertoires in COVID-19. Study-wide background: In each case, the material was cDNA or gDNA derived from T cells, B-cell-depleted T cells, or PBMCs.

The CDR3 is 15 amino acids. Germline V gene data show CDR1 as SNHLY and CDR2 as FYNNEI. Trimming removed 0 bases at V and 6 bases at J, with 11 bases between. Per the study methods: Reference gene primer amplification gave nucleated cell count estimates. The data were produced by immunoSEQ multiplex PCR, yet TCRdb's version contains in-frame clones alone and is incomplete. For V, J and clone size, that table is used; D and trimming come from the DNA. The table lists around 140,000 clones, 87% of them singletons. The TCR sequence derives from a man aged 45-60 years with active COVID-19. The sequenced sample consisted of peripheral blood. This chain connects TRBV2 to TRBJ2-2; D possibly corresponds to TRBD2 (6 bases). Written as DNA, the CDR3 is TGTGCCAGCAGTGAAGCGGTTCTAGCGTCCGGGGAGCTGTTTTTT. It yields the protein CASSEAVLASGELFF.